A selection of T cell receptor beta chains follows, all from one sample in a study of blood T cells in healthy people across ages. TCRdb fed the 5' RACE reads into MiXCR, producing one record per CDR3 protein. Among over 600,000 distinct CDR3 sequences listed, around 50% were seen once. The sample consisted of blood. The source of these receptors is a middle-aged man in good health. The CDR3 runs from the conserved cysteine through the conserved F or W. The D gene is left open where the match is weak. Not every row has a clone size; where given, it reads once, few, many or a size class.

v_call	clone_size	cdr3_length	j_call	d_call	cdr3_aa	cdr3_nt
TRBV4-3	.	18	TRBJ1-1	TRBD1	CASSQDPRGRWSGTEAFF	TGCGCCAGCAGCCAAGATCCGAGGGGGCGTTGGTCTGGCACTGAAGCTTTCTTT
TRBV6-6	few	14	TRBJ2-3	.	CASSRIEGTDTQYF	TGTGCCAGCAGCAGAATTGAAGGCACAGATACGCAGTATTTT
TRBV3-1	.	15	TRBJ1-5	.	CASSQGRADPKPQHF	TGTGCCAGCAGCCAAGGCCGGGCAGATCCTAAGCCCCAGCATTTT
TRBV7-3	.	13	TRBJ2-5	.	CACSNNEGGTQYF	TGTGCCTGCAGCAACAACGAAGGGGGGACCCAGTACTTC
TRBV20-1	.	11	TRBJ1-2	TRBD1	CSADRVPGYTF	TGCAGTGCAGACAGGGTTCCTGGCTACACCTTC
TRBV5-5	few	15	TRBJ2-7	TRBD2	CASSLVASGTWEQYF	TGTGCCAGCAGCTTGGTGGCTAGCGGGACGTGGGAGCAGTACTTC
TRBV2	few	15	TRBJ2-3	TRBD1	CASSEFRGQTDTQYF	TGTGCCAGCAGTGAATTCAGGGGGCAAACAGATACGCAGTATTTT
TRBV4-2	few	18	TRBJ2-6	TRBD1	CASSPTGRGSSGANVLTF	TGTGCCAGCAGCCCGACAGGGCGAGGGAGCTCTGGGGCCAACGTCCTGACTTTC
TRBV27	.	14	TRBJ2-1	.	CASSSTVVSNEQFF	TGTGCCAGCAGTTCGACAGTCGTATCCAATGAGCAGTTCTTC
TRBV9	few	18	TRBJ2-1	.	CASSVEGGGASSYNEQFF	TGTGCCAGCAGCGTAGAAGGCGGCGGGGCAAGCTCCTACAATGAGCAGTTCTTC
TRBV29-1	.	16	TRBJ2-3	TRBD1	CSVEADRLIVSDTQYF	TGCAGCGTTGAGGCGGACAGGTTAATAGTGTCGGATACGCAGTATTTT
TRBV6-2/TRBV6-3	.	20	TRBJ2-3	TRBD2	CASSRPGSLAGGFFTGTQYF	TGTGCCAGCAGCCGCCCAGGAAGTCTGGCGGGAGGTTTTTTTACCGGTACGCAGTATTTT
TRBV2	many	13	TRBJ2-5	.	CASMRDSQETQYF	TGTGCCAGCATGCGGGACAGCCAAGAGACCCAGTACTTC
TRBV5-1	.	15	TRBJ2-1	.	CASSLALGRHNEQFF	TGCGCCAGCAGCTTGGCCCTAGGAAGGCACAATGAGCAGTTCTTC
TRBV10-2	once	16	TRBJ2-7	.	CASSEFGRQSSYEQYF	TGCGCCAGCAGTGAGTTCGGCAGGCAGAGCTCCTACGAGCAGTACTTC
TRBV20-1	.	15	TRBJ2-3	TRBD1	CSARDRGRVTDTQYF	TGCAGTGCTAGAGACAGGGGGCGGGTCACAGATACGCAGTATTTT
TRBV10-3	.	14	TRBJ2-7	TRBD1	CAIATGDSYYEQYF	TGTGCCATCGCGACAGGGGACTCCTACTACGAGCAGTACTTC
TRBV3-1	.	17	TRBJ2-2	TRBD2	CASSQVRLAGVAGELFF	TGTGCCAGCAGCCAAGTTCGGCTAGCGGGGGTTGCCGGGGAGCTGTTTTTT
TRBV5-1	.	17	TRBJ2-3	TRBD2	CASSFGLLAGGTDTQYF	TGCGCCAGCAGCTTCGGACTACTAGCGGGAGGGACAGATACGCAGTATTTT
TRBV7-6	.	17	TRBJ2-5	TRBD1	CASSPKIPGQGDETQYF	TGTGCCAGCAGCCCGAAAATCCCGGGACAGGGGGACGAGACCCAGTACTTC
TRBV4-3	.	17	TRBJ2-1	.	CASSQGIGRSSYNEQFF	TGCGCCAGCAGCCAAGGGATCGGGCGTAGCTCCTACAATGAGCAGTTCTTC
TRBV21-1	many	13	TRBJ2-5	.	CASTKQGSETQYF	TGTGCCAGCACAAAACAGGGTTCAGAGACCCAGTACTTC
TRBV3-1	few	15	TRBJ2-7	.	CASSSEAWGGDEQYF	TGTGCCAGCAGCTCAGAGGCATGGGGAGGTGACGAGCAGTACTTC
TRBV4-1	.	15	TRBJ2-1	TRBD1	CASSQVLGQGHEQFF	TGCGCCAGCAGCCAAGTTCTGGGACAGGGCCATGAGCAGTTCTTC
TRBV9	few	14	TRBJ2-5	.	CASSVDGFQETQYF	TGTGCCAGCAGCGTAGACGGTTTTCAAGAGACCCAGTACTTC
TRBV14	.	13	TRBJ2-5	.	CASSQDRVGTQYF	TGTGCCAGCAGCCAAGACCGGGTGGGGACCCAGTACTTC
TRBV7-3	.	23	TRBJ2-3	TRBD2	CASSFLPRGLAGNTPQAPDTQYF	TGTGCCAGCAGCTTCCTTCCCCGAGGACTAGCGGGAAACACCCCTCAGGCTCCAGATACGCAGTATTTT
TRBV7-2	.	16	TRBJ1-5	TRBD1	CASSLLTGGPYQPQHF	TGTGCCAGCAGCTTACTTACAGGGGGACCTTATCAGCCCCAGCATTTT
TRBV29-1	many	11	TRBJ1-2	.	CSAPSGLGYTF	TGCAGCGCCCCATCCGGGCTCGGCTACACCTTC
TRBV5-1	.	16	TRBJ1-2	.	CASSPNVQQGTAGYTF	TGCGCCAGCAGCCCAAACGTCCAGCAGGGAACCGCTGGCTACACCTTC